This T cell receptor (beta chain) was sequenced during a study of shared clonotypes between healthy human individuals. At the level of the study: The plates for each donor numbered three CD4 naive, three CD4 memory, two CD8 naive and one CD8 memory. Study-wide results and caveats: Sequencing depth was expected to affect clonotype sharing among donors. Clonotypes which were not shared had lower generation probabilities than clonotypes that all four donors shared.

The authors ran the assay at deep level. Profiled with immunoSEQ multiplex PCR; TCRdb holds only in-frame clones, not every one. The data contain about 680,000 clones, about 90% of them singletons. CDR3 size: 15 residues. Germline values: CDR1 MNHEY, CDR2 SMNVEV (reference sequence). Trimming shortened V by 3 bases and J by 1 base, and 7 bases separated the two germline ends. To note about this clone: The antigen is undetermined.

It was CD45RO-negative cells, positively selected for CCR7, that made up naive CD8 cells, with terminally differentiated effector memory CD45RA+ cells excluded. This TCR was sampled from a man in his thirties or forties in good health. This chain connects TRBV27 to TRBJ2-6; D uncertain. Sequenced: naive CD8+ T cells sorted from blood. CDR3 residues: CASSFGWSGANVLTF. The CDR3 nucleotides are TGTGCCAGCAGTTTTGGGTGGTCTGGGGCCAACGTCCTGACTTTC.